The T cell receptor (beta chain) described here comes from a study of beta chain features in type 1 diabetes. Study in general: There were some 98 million sorted cells examined across all samples.

There are 15 residues in the CDR3. cDNA synthesis used the whole RNA isolate, giving expressed TCRB sequences. The protocol was immunoSEQ multiplex PCR, while the TCRdb copy is restricted to in-frame clones and leaves out a portion. The sample carries about 360,000 clones, roughly 13% recorded once. Sequencing was done on a sample of naive CD4+ T cells from blood. The chain recombines TRBV21-1 with TRBJ2-5; the table names TRBD1, a call not compared with the DNA. TRBV21-1 represents a pseudogene. This sequence originates from a man between 18 and 29 years old in good health. CDR3 sequence (DNA): TGTGCCAGCATTCCCGGGACAGGGGGCGAAGAGACCCAGTACTTC. Residues: CASIPGTGGEETQYF.